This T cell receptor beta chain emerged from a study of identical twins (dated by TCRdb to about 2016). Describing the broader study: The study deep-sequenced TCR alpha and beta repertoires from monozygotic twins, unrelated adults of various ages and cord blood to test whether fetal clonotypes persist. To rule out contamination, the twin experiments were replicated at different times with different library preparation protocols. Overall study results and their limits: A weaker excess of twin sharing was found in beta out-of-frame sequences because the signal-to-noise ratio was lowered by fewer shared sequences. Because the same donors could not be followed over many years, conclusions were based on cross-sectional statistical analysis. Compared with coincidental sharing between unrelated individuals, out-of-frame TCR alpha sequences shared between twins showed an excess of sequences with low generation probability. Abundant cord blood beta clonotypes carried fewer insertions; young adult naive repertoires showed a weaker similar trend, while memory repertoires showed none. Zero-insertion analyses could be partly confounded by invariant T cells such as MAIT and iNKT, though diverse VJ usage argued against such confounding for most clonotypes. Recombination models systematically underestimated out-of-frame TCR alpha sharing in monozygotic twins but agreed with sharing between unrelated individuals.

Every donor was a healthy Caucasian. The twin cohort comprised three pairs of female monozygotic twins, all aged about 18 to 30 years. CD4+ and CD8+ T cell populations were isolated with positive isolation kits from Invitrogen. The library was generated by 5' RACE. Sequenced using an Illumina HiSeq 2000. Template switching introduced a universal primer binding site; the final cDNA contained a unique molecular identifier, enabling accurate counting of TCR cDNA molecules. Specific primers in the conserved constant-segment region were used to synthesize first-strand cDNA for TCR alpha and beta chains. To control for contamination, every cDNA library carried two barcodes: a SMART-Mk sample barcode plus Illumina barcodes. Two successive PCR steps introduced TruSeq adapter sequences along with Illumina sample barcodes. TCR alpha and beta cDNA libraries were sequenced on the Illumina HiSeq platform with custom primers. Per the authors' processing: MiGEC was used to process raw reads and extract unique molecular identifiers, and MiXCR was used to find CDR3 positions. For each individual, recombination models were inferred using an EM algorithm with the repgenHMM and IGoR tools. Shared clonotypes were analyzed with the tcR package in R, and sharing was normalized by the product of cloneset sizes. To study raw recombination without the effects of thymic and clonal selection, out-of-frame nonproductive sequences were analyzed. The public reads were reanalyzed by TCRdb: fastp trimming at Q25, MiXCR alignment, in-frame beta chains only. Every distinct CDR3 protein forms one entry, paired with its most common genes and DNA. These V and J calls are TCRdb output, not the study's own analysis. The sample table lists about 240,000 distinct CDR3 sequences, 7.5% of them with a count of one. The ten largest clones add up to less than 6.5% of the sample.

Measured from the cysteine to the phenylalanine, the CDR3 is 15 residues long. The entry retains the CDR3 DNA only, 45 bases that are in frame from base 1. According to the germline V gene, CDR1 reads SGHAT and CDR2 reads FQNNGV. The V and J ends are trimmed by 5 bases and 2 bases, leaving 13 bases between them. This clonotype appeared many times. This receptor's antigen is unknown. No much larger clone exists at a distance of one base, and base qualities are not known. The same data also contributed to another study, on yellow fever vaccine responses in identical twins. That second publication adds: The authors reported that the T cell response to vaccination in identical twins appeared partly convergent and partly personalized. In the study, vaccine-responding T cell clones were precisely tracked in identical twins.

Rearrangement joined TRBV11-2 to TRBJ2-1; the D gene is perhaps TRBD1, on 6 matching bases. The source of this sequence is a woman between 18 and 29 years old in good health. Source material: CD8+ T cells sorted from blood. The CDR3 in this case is CASSPLEGAYNEQFF. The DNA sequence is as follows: TGTGCCAGCAGCCCTCTCGAGGGGGCCTACAATGAGCAGTTCTTC.